These 28 T cell receptor beta chains share one sample of origin, sequenced in a study of T cell changes during pregnancy in multiple sclerosis. Only in-frame clones appear in the TCRdb table, and some are missing; sequencing was by immunoSEQ multiplex PCR. Among tens of thousands of clones listed, 75% to 95% were seen once. Sequenced here: CD4+ T cells from peripheral blood mononuclear cells, sampled after pregnancy. Receptor source: a female donor in good health, enrolled as a control in a pregnancy study.

The V call is TRBV5-6, the J call TRBJ1-2; no definite D call. The germline V and J ends were trimmed by 1 base and 7 bases, with 8 bases remaining between them. The CDR3 is made up of 12 amino acids. Germline assignment: CDR1 SGHDT and CDR2 YYEEEE. The CDR3 DNA sequence: TGTGCCAGCAGCTTGCAGGCCCTTGGCTACACCTTC. This gives the protein CASSLQALGYTF.

This chain links TRBV11-2 with TRBJ2-5; 11 bases agree with TRBD1. The CDR3 contains 15 residues. The V gene's germline CDR1 is SGHAT and CDR2 FQNNGV. The V segment lost 4 bases and the J segment 5 bases; nucleotides outside the gene matches: 6. The CDR3 here is CASSSRTGGAETQYF. CDR3 coding DNA: TGTGCCAGCAGCTCTCGGACAGGGGGCGCGGAGACCCAGTACTTC.

The chain couples TRBV7-2 to TRBJ1-1; TRBD1 is a possible D gene (6 bases). CDR1 and CDR2 from the germline V gene are SGHTA and FQGNSA. Between the trimmed V and J ends, which lost 5 bases and 0 bases, there was a span of 13 bases. The CDR3 consists of 15 residues. The CDR3 sequence: CASSPTRTVNTEAFF. The CDR3 nucleotides read TGTGCCAGCAGCCCCACTAGGACAGTGAACACTGAAGCTTTCTTT.

J is TRBJ2-1 and V is TRBV5-4; TRBD2 aligns across 10 bases. This CDR3 is built from 15 residues. Germline loops: CDR1 SGHNT, CDR2 YYREEE (reference sequence). With V trimmed by 2 bases and J by 6 bases, 5 bases remained unmatched. This CDR3 is CASSLVAGGFNEQFF. The CDR3 region has the DNA TGTGCCAGCAGCTTAGTAGCGGGGGGCTTCAATGAGCAGTTCTTC. Together with reference TRBV5-4 and TRBJ2-1, the CDR3 gives the full variable domain: ETGVTQSPTHLIKTRGQQVTLRCSSQSGHNTVSWYQQALGQGPQFIFQYYREEENGRGNFPPRFSGLQFPNYSSELNVNALELDDSALYLCASSLVAGGFNEQFFGPGTRLTVL.

This sequence joins TRBV11-2 and TRBJ1-1; D unresolved. V gave up 5 bases and J gave up 7 bases, with 11 bases separating them. From germline, CDR1 is SGHAT and CDR2 FQNNGV. This CDR3 region has 12 residues. The CDR3 loop reads CASSPLPGEAFF. CDR3 in DNA: TGTGCCAGCAGCCCCCTCCCCGGTGAAGCTTTCTTT.

The V gene is TRBV29-1, the J gene TRBJ2-5; 13 bases match TRBD2. Germline trimming cut 6 bases from V and 2 bases from J; bases unmatched to any gene: 3. The germline V gene encodes CDR1 SQVTM and CDR2 ANQGSEA. This CDR3 region has 14 residues. Here the CDR3 reads CSVGLAGVQETQYF. The CDR3 bases are TGCAGCGTCGGACTAGCGGGGGTTCAAGAGACCCAGTACTTC.

J is TRBJ2-3 and V is TRBV11-3, with a possible D match to TRBD1 (6 bases). Germline CDR1 and CDR2: SGHNT and YENEEA. The CDR3 spans 13 residues. The V and J ends lost 4 bases and 6 bases respectively, with 11 bases between them. This chain's CDR3 is CASSSQGMDTQYF. CDR3 coding DNA: TGTGCCAGCAGCTCCCAGGGGATGGATACGCAGTATTTT.

This chain connects TRBV18 to TRBJ2-3, with 12 bases matching TRBD2. The V gene's germline CDR1 is KGHSH and CDR2 LQKENI. After removal of 4 bases from V and 4 bases from J, the junction contained 9 bases not matched to a gene. This CDR3 has 17 amino acids. The CDR3 loop reads CASSRSSSGGAADTQYF. The CDR3 DNA reads as TGTGCCAGCTCACGCTCCTCTAGCGGGGGGGCCGCAGATACGCAGTATTTT.

The CDR3 protein is CASSLSVRPGAEAFF. CDR3 DNA sequence: TGTGCCAGCAGTTTATCCGTCCGACCAGGCGCTGAAGCTTTCTTT. The chain uses TRBV28 and TRBJ1-1; D is ambiguous. Trimming pared 1 base from V and 6 bases from J, leaving 15 bases between. The CDR3 extends over 15 amino acids. CDR1 and CDR2 from the germline V gene are MDHEN and SYDVKM. The full variable domain, in which reference TRBV28 and TRBJ1-1 provide the parts outside the CDR3, is DVKVTQSSRYLVKRTGEKVFLECVQDMDHENMFWYRQDPGLGLRLIYFSYDVKMKEKGDIPEGYSVSREKKERFSLILESASTNQTSMYLCASSLSVRPGAEAFFGQGTRLTVV.

The chain employs TRBV11-2 and TRBJ1-2, with TRBD1 matching over 8 bases. J gave up 8 bases and V 0 bases, and 11 bases lay outside the gene matches. CDR1 is SGHAT, CDR2 FQNNGV, per germline. The CDR3 contains 16 residues. DNA of the CDR3: TGTGCCAGCAGCTTAGACTCCGGGACAGGAGTTCTGGGCTACACCTTC. Encoded protein: CASSLDSGTGVLGYTF.

The chain carries TRBV28 and TRBJ1-6; no reliable D call. With 4 bases removed from V and 10 bases from J, the gap between germline ends came to 14 bases. The V gene's germline CDR1 is MDHEN and CDR2 SYDVKM. The CDR3 contains 14 residues. CDR3 protein: CASSSNPRGSPLHF. The CDR3 DNA is TGTGCCAGCAGTTCGAACCCTCGAGGATCACCCCTCCACTTT.

This chain links TRBV29-1 with TRBJ1-1; TRBD1 is a possible D gene (6 bases). Germline V lookup: CDR1 SQVTM, CDR2 ANQGSEA. This CDR3 has 10 residues. The V end lost 7 bases, the J end lost 8 bases, and 11 bases lay between the germline ends. This CDR3 is CSAITGEAFF. CDR3 nucleotide sequence: TGCAGCGCTATTACAGGGGAAGCTTTCTTT.

The chain couples TRBV18 to TRBJ2-2; the D gene is possibly TRBD2 (5 bases). V was pared by 8 bases and J by 2 bases, with 9 bases between. CDR1 is KGHSH, CDR2 LQKENI, per germline. This CDR3 has 13 amino acids. CDR3 sequence (DNA): TGTGCCAGCGGGAGCGGAAACACCGGGGAGCTGTTTTTT. Translation: CASGSGNTGELFF.

The J gene is TRBJ2-2, the V gene TRBV7-2, with D perhaps TRBD2 (6 bases). This CDR3 region has 15 residues. Germline values: CDR1 SGHTA, CDR2 FQGNSA. Between the trimmed V and J ends, which lost 7 bases and 0 bases, there was a span of 12 bases. CDR3 coding DNA: TGTGCCAGCACCCCTAGCGTAGCGAACACCGGGGAGCTGTTTTTT. It encodes CASTPSVANTGELFF.

This clone appeared once. The gene calls are TRBV5-1 and TRBJ2-7, with 15 bases matching TRBD2. CDR3 length: 17 amino acids. Trimming at V came to 3 bases and at J to 4 bases, leaving 8 bases not matched to a gene. Per germline, CDR1 SGHRS and CDR2 YFSETQ. The CDR3 here is CASSSPGLAGGIYEQYF. The CDR3 nucleotides are TGCGCCAGCAGCTCCCCGGGACTAGCGGGAGGTATTTACGAGCAGTACTTC.

The chain couples TRBV19 to TRBJ2-5, with D tentatively TRBD1 (5 bases). Trimming left V 1 base short and J 1 base short, with 10 bases between. This CDR3 region has 15 residues. Germline CDR1 reads LNHDA; CDR2 reads SQIVND (reference sequence). The CDR3 reads CASSIGTGRQETQYF. For the CDR3, the DNA is TGTGCCAGTAGTATAGGAACAGGCCGCCAAGAGACCCAGTACTTC. The whole variable domain, remainder taken from reference TRBV19 and TRBJ2-5, is DGGITQSPKYLFRKEGQNVTLSCEQNLNHDAMYWYRQDPGQGLRLIYYSQIVNDFQKGDIAEGYSVSREKKESFPLTVTSAQKNPTAFYLCASSIGTGRQETQYFGPGTRLLVL.

The rearrangement joins TRBV18 to TRBJ1-2, with D possibly being TRBD1 (6 bases). The CDR3 length is 13 residues. V was pared by 3 bases and J by 5 bases, with 10 bases between. Germline loops: CDR1 KGHSH, CDR2 LQKENI. The CDR3 nucleotides read TGTGCCAGCTCACCGGGCCAGGGGTATGGCTACACCTTC. Its translation: CASSPGQGYGYTF.

The J gene is TRBJ2-5, the V gene TRBV5-1, with TRBD1 identical over 8 bases. This CDR3 comprises 14 residues. Per germline, CDR1 SGHRS and CDR2 YFSETQ. Losses at the gene ends were 5 bases for V and 4 bases for J; bases not matched to a gene: 7. The CDR3 coding sequence is TGCGCCAGCAGACTGGACAGGGAGGTAGAGACCCAGTACTTC. This translates into CASRLDREVETQYF.

This clone was counted once. V is TRBV20-1 and J is TRBJ2-7; D is unresolved. Germline V lookup: CDR1 DFQATT, CDR2 SNEGSKA (reference sequence). CDR3 length: 11 residues. V was trimmed by 6 bases and J by 0 bases, leaving 6 bases between them. The CDR3 DNA follows: TGCAGTGCAGCAAACTCCTACGAGCAGTACTTC. This encodes CSAANSYEQYF.

This chain uses TRBV28 with TRBJ1-2, with D tentatively TRBD1 (5 bases). CDR1 is MDHEN, CDR2 SYDVKM, per germline. The ends were cut back, 6 bases at V and 8 bases at J, with 19 bases in the middle. The CDR3 covers 14 residues. CDR3 sequence reads: CASRPLSQGWGYTF. The CDR3 DNA is TGTGCCAGCAGACCACTATCTCAGGGATGGGGCTACACCTTC.

The rearrangement joins TRBV4-2 to TRBJ2-2, with 8 bases that match TRBD2. This CDR3 region has 16 residues. Germline lookup yields CDR1 LGHNA and CDR2 YNFKEQ. V trimming: 8 bases; J trimming: 0 bases; junction bases outside the gene matches: 8. DNA of the CDR3: TGTGCCAGCTCATTCGGGAGGGCCCCGAACACCGGGGAGCTGTTTTTT. Its protein is CASSFGRAPNTGELFF.

The chain joins TRBV15 to TRBJ1-2; 7 bases agree with TRBD1. Germline lookup yields CDR1 LNHNV and CDR2 YYDKDF (reference sequence). The V segment lost 0 bases and the J segment 8 bases; nucleotides outside the gene matches: 6. This CDR3 is built from 14 residues. The CDR3 coding sequence is TGTGCCACCAGCAGAGAAGGCAGGGGGGACGGCTACACCTTC. It translates to CATSREGRGDGYTF. Together with reference TRBV15 and TRBJ1-2, the CDR3 gives the full variable domain: DAMVIQNPRYQVTQFGKPVTLSCSQTLNHNVMYWYQQKSSQAPKLLFHYYDKDFNNEADTPDNFQSRRPNTSFCFLDIRSPGLGDTAMYLCATSREGRGDGYTFGSGTRLTVV.

The V gene is TRBV6-1, the J gene TRBJ2-1; 15 bases match TRBD2. Trimming at V came to 2 bases and at J to 12 bases, leaving 8 bases not matched to a gene. This CDR3 has 16 residues. Germline V gives CDR1 MNHNS, CDR2 SASEGT. The CDR3 sequence: CASSEFEGLAGGTQFF. DNA for the CDR3: TGTGCCAGCAGTGAATTTGAGGGACTAGCGGGAGGAACGCAGTTCTTC.

This sequence joins TRBV7-8 and TRBJ2-2; D gene uncertain. The CDR3 contains 15 residues. Per germline, CDR1 SGHVS and CDR2 FQNEAQ. Trimming took 1 base from V and 4 from J, leaving 10 bases between them. The CDR3 spells CASSLVSHFTGELFF. DNA of the CDR3: TGTGCCAGCAGCTTAGTGTCGCACTTCACCGGGGAGCTGTTTTTT.

In this sample, this clone turned up a few times. The chain links TRBV28 to TRBJ2-7; D gene uncertain. The CDR3 runs 11 residues. The V end was cut by 5 bases, the J end by 6 bases, with 8 bases between. Germline V gene lookup returns CDR1 MDHEN and CDR2 SYDVKM. CDR3 amino acids: CASSQRSEQYF. In nucleotides, the CDR3 is TGTGCCAGCAGTCAGCGATCCGAGCAGTACTTC.

The chain uses TRBV2 and TRBJ2-3, with 8 bases aligning to TRBD2. Germline V gives CDR1 SNHLY, CDR2 FYNNEI. The length of the CDR3 is 16 residues. Trimming removed 2 bases from V and 0 bases from J; junction bases left unmatched: 4. The CDR3 nucleotides are TGTGCCAGCAGTGAATACGGCGGGGGGAGCACAGATACGCAGTATTTT. Its protein is CASSEYGGGSTDTQYF.

The chain carries TRBV2 and TRBJ2-7; D may be TRBD1 (5 bases). CDR3 length: 14 residues. Per the germline V gene, CDR1 is SNHLY and CDR2 is FYNNEI. Trimming left V 6 bases short and J 0 bases short, with 12 bases between. CDR3 sequence: CASRKGIPSYEQYF. In DNA form, the CDR3 reads TGTGCCAGCAGGAAGGGGATCCCCTCCTACGAGCAGTACTTC. Full variable domain (remainder filled in from reference TRBV2 and TRBJ2-7): EPEVTQTPSHQVTQMGQEVILRCVPISNHLYFYWYRQILGQKVEFLVSFYNNEISEKSEIFDDQFSVERPDGSNFTLKIRSTKLEDSAMYFCASRKGIPSYEQYFGPGTRLTVT.

The J gene is TRBJ2-7, the V gene TRBV2; TRBD1 matches 10 bases. The V and J ends lost 7 bases and 7 bases, in that order; junction bases with no gene match: 7. CDR1 is SNHLY and CDR2 is FYNNEI in the germline V gene. There are 13 residues in the CDR3. The CDR3: CASMTGTGEEQYF. The CDR3 DNA sequence: TGTGCCAGCATGACCGGGACAGGGGAGGAGCAGTACTTC. Full variable domain (outside the CDR3, taken from reference TRBV2 and TRBJ2-7): EPEVTQTPSHQVTQMGQEVILRCVPISNHLYFYWYRQILGQKVEFLVSFYNNEISEKSEIFDDQFSVERPDGSNFTLKIRSTKLEDSAMYFCASMTGTGEEQYFGPGTRLTVT.